These 24 T cell receptor beta chains share one sample of origin, sequenced in a study of blood T cells in healthy people across ages. A second PCR, run for roughly 7 to 11 cycles, used a sample-barcoded 5' primer plus a J-beta primer mix. TCRdb called the 5' RACE reads again in MiXCR, with one record for every CDR3 protein. The sample records about 2 million distinct CDR3 sequences, less than 50% being singletons. Sequenced input: blood. All receptors come from a woman aged 40 to 50 in good health.

The CDR3 bases are TGTGCCAGCAGCTTTGGAAGGGGCAACCAAGAGACCCAGTACTTC. Its translation: CASSFGRGNQETQYF. The rearrangement uses TRBV5-4 and TRBJ2-5; weak D call: TRBD1 (5 bases). From germline, CDR1 is SGHNT and CDR2 YYREEE (reference sequence). The CDR3 is 15 residues long. Trimming shortened V by 2 bases and J by 0 bases, and 11 bases separated the two germline ends.

This clonotype was seen more than once but under ten times. The rearrangement links TRBV9 to TRBJ2-1, with 8 nucleotides matching TRBD2. The V segment lost 3 bases and the J segment 7 bases; nucleotides outside the gene matches: 9. The germline V gene encodes CDR1 SGDLS and CDR2 YYNGEE. The CDR3 sequence is 15 residues long. CDR3 region: CASSASGLGSNEQFF. DNA for the CDR3: TGTGCCAGCAGCGCCTCGGGACTAGGAAGTAATGAGCAGTTCTTC. Looking up the rest from reference TRBV9 and TRBJ2-1 gives the full variable domain: DSGVTQTPKHLITATGQRVTLRCSPRSGDLSVYWYQQSLDQGLQFLIQYYNGEERAKGNILERFSAQQFPDLHSELNLSSLELGDSALYFCASSASGLGSNEQFFGPGTRLTVL.

Here the CDR3 reads CASSQAIRAGANVLTF. The CDR3 DNA sequence: TGTGCCAGCAGCCAAGCGATAAGGGCTGGGGCCAACGTCCTGACTTTC. V is TRBV3-1 and J is TRBJ2-6, with D unresolved. The V gene's germline CDR1 is LGHDT and CDR2 YNNKEL (reference sequence). This CDR3 has 16 residues. The V gene lost 1 base and the J gene lost 2 bases, with 9 bases spanning the gap.

The CDR3: CASSQHTSGGASYNEQFF. The CDR3 DNA follows: TGCGCCAGCAGCCAGCATACTAGCGGGGGGGCCTCCTACAATGAGCAGTTCTTC. This chain links TRBV4-3 with TRBJ2-1, with 13 bases that match TRBD2. This CDR3 spans 18 amino acids. Germline-derived CDR1 and CDR2 are LGHNA and YSLEER. The trim removed 3 bases at V and 0 bases at J, leaving 5 bases unmatched.

This clonotype showed up just a few times. The chain recombines TRBV20-1 with TRBJ1-6; unclear D gene. Germline values: CDR1 DFQATT, CDR2 SNEGSKA (reference sequence). The CDR3 sequence is 15 residues long. Trimming took off 0 bases at V and 5 bases at J, with 11 bases between the two ends. The CDR3 DNA sequence: TGCAGTGCTAGAGAAGGATCCCGGAATAATTCACCCCTCCACTTT. Protein product: CSAREGSRNNSPLHF.

V and J are TRBV12-5 and TRBJ2-1, with 12 bases identical to TRBD2. The CDR3 is made up of 17 amino acids. V trimming: 4 bases; J trimming: 2 bases; junction bases outside the gene matches: 6. CDR1 is LGHNT, CDR2 FRNRAP, per germline. The CDR3 loop is CASGSPSGGATYNEQFF. The CDR3 DNA is TGTGCTAGTGGTTCCCCTAGCGGGGGGGCTACCTACAATGAGCAGTTCTTC.

This clonotype was detected only once. One junction end disagrees with the germline gene, perhaps due to a read error. This chain joins TRBV7-2 and TRBJ2-4, with 12 bases aligning to TRBD2. The J call could be wrong; TRBJ2-5 is a better fit for the DNA end. CDR1 and CDR2 from the germline V gene are SGHTA and FQGNSA. There are 14 residues in the CDR3. CDR3 residues: CACSPGLAGPTQYF. CDR3 DNA: TGTGCCTGCAGCCCCGGACTAGCGGGGCCGACCCAGTACTTC.

The V gene is TRBV20-1, the J gene TRBJ1-2; no clear D. Germline CDR1 DFQATT, CDR2 SNEGSKA (reference sequence). Trimming took off 7 bases at V and 3 bases at J, with 9 bases between the two ends. The CDR3 loop spans 11 amino acids. CDR3 amino acids: CSVRPDYGYTF. The CDR3 nucleotides are TGCAGTGTTCGGCCTGACTATGGCTACACCTTC.

In its sample, this clonotype was seen many times. The J gene is TRBJ2-7, the V gene TRBV7-2, with D hard to call. In germline, CDR1 is SGHTA, CDR2 FQGNSA. Trimming removed 5 bases at V and 2 bases at J, with 10 bases between. CDR3 length: 13 amino acids. The CDR3 loop is CASSLAPTYEQYF. The DNA of the CDR3 is TGTGCCAGCAGCCTGGCACCAACCTACGAGCAGTACTTC. Supplemented by reference TRBV7-2 and TRBJ2-7, the full variable domain reads GAGVSQSPSNKVTEKGKDVELRCDPISGHTALYWYRQSLGQGLEFLIYFQGNSAPDKSGLPSDRFSAERTGGSVSTLTIQRTQQEDSAVYLCASSLAPTYEQYFGPGTRLTVT.

This clonotype was detected only a few times. The rearrangement joins TRBV6-5 to TRBJ2-1; either TRBD1 or TRBD2 may supply D (6 bases each). The CDR3 is 13 amino acids. Trimming took 2 bases from V and 10 from J, leaving 12 bases between them. Germline CDR1 reads MNHEY; CDR2 reads SVGAGI. This chain's CDR3 is CASSYGGLGEQFF. The CDR3, as DNA: TGTGCCAGCAGTTACGGGGGGCTGGGGGAGCAGTTCTTC.

V is TRBV7-9 and J is TRBJ2-3, with D possibly being TRBD2 (6 bases). Trimming stripped 1 base from V and 4 bases from J, with 15 bases between. The CDR3 is made up of 16 amino acids. CDR1 is SEHNR and CDR2 is FQNEAQ in the germline V gene (reference sequence). CDR3 sequence (DNA): TGTGCCAGCAGCTTAGTCGAGACTAGATTGGCAGATACGCAGTATTTT. The encoded protein is CASSLVETRLADTQYF.

V is TRBV4-1 and J is TRBJ2-3; TRBD2 aligns across 7 bases. CDR1 MGHRA and CDR2 YSYEKL come from the germline V gene. The CDR3 contains 15 residues. J gave up 2 bases and V 4 bases, and 6 bases lay outside the gene matches. The CDR3 sequence is CASSPLGGDTDTQYF. In DNA form, the CDR3 reads TGCGCCAGCAGCCCCCTTGGGGGGGACACAGATACGCAGTATTTT.

The sample holds a few counts of this clonotype. CDR3 sequence (DNA): TGTGCCAGCAGTTCTGCCGGCGTAGCTAACTATGGCTACACCTTC. Its protein product is CASSSAGVANYGYTF. This sequence joins TRBV12-3 or TRBV12-4 and TRBJ1-2; D is ambiguous. The CDR3 loop spans 15 amino acids. Deletions cut 4 bases from V and 0 bases from J, with 12 bases between.

This clonotype has a handful of counts. The chain links TRBV20-1 to TRBJ2-5, with TRBD2 matching 7 bases. Trimming at V came to 7 bases and at J to 2 bases, leaving 7 bases not matched to a gene. The CDR3 is 13 amino acids. CDR1 is DFQATT, CDR2 SNEGSKA, per germline (reference sequence). CDR3 in DNA: TGCAGTGGGTTTGGGGGGGGGCAAGAGACCCAGTACTTC. Encoded protein: CSGFGGGQETQYF.

The rearrangement uses TRBV7-2 and TRBJ2-7; TRBD2 matches at 10 bases. The V and J ends lost 1 base and 2 bases, in that order; junction bases with no gene match: 8. Per the germline V gene, CDR1 is SGHTA and CDR2 is FQGNSA. The CDR3 has 17 amino acids. In DNA, the CDR3 is TGTGCCAGCAGCTTAGTAGGCACTAGCGGGGATGCCTACGAGCAGTACTTC. Amino acids: CASSLVGTSGDAYEQYF.

This clonotype was counted at least ten times. The V and J genes are TRBV7-2 and TRBJ2-7; a possible D gene is TRBD2 (6 bases). Per germline, CDR1 SGHTA and CDR2 FQGNSA. V was pared by 3 bases and J by 3 bases, with 15 bases between. CDR3 length: 15 amino acids. The CDR3 loop is CASSFRWGGIYEQYF. Here the CDR3 DNA reads TGTGCCAGCAGCTTTAGGTGGGGCGGGATCTACGAGCAGTACTTC.

This clonotype was observed a few times. This sequence joins TRBV7-2 and TRBJ2-5, with D unresolved. This CDR3 has 12 residues. Looked up from germline, CDR1 is SGHTA and CDR2 is FQGNSA. V was shortened by 2 bases and J by 5 bases, with 6 bases between the two germline ends. The CDR3 coding sequence is TGTGCCAGCAGCTTACGAATTGAGACCCAGTACTTC. This gives the protein CASSLRIETQYF.

The chain carries TRBV12-3 or TRBV12-4 and TRBJ2-7; D remains unclear. The CDR3 has 13 amino acids. The V end was cut by 2 bases, the J end by 3 bases, with 8 bases between. The DNA of the CDR3 is TGTGCCAGCAGTTTATATGGGGTCTACGAGCAGTACTTC. Amino acids: CASSLYGVYEQYF.

This sequence joins TRBV20-1 and TRBJ2-7; TRBD2 aligns across 8 bases. Germline CDR1 is DFQATT and CDR2 is SNEGSKA (reference sequence). The junction had 4 bases not matched to a gene; V was cut back by 5 bases and J by 7 bases. The CDR3 length is 11 residues. Here the CDR3 DNA reads TGCAGTGCTGACGCTAGCGGGGAGCAGTACTTC. Translated: CSADASGEQYF.

The rearrangement joins TRBV27 to TRBJ1-2; 12 positions agree with TRBD1. J was trimmed by 7 bases and V by 3 bases; bases with no gene match: 6. The CDR3 spans 15 residues. Germline CDR1 MNHEY, CDR2 SMNVEV (reference sequence). The DNA for the CDR3 is TGTGCCAGCAGTTTTGTGGGACAGGGGGCCGGTGGCTACACCTTC. Translated, it gives CASSFVGQGAGGYTF.

The genes are TRBV2 and TRBJ1-2; D is unresolved. Trimming took off 10 bases at V and 3 bases at J, with 12 bases between the two ends. Germline loops: CDR1 SNHLY, CDR2 FYNNEI. This CDR3 spans 12 amino acids. Here the CDR3 reads CATIGPHYGYTF. CDR3 DNA: TGTGCCACCATAGGGCCTCACTATGGCTACACCTTC.

This chain links TRBV19 with TRBJ1-6, with D uncertain. V dropped 6 bases and J dropped 10 bases, with 16 bases sitting between them. The CDR3 totals 14 residues. Germline V gene sequence: CDR1 LNHDA, CDR2 SQIVND (reference sequence). The CDR3: CASRISRQGSPLHF. The DNA for the CDR3 is TGTGCCAGTAGAATCAGCCGGCAAGGATCACCCCTCCACTTT.

This clonotype was found a few times. The chain joins TRBV4-3 to TRBJ1-2, with D possibly matching TRBD1 (6 bases). The ends were cut back, 4 bases at V and 6 bases at J, with 15 bases in the middle. CDR1 and CDR2 (germline): LGHNA, YSLEER. CDR3 length: 14 residues. The CDR3 region is CASSRVQGLHGYTF. CDR3 nucleotides: TGCGCCAGCAGCCGAGTCCAGGGGCTACATGGCTACACCTTC.

This chain joins TRBV27 and TRBJ2-1, with D unclear. Trimming left V 0 bases short and J 2 bases short, with 5 bases between. The germline CDR1 and CDR2 sequences are MNHEY and SMNVEV (reference sequence). The CDR3 has 14 amino acids. The CDR3 reads CASSLSDAYNEQFF. The CDR3 DNA is TGTGCCAGCAGTTTATCCGATGCCTACAATGAGCAGTTCTTC.